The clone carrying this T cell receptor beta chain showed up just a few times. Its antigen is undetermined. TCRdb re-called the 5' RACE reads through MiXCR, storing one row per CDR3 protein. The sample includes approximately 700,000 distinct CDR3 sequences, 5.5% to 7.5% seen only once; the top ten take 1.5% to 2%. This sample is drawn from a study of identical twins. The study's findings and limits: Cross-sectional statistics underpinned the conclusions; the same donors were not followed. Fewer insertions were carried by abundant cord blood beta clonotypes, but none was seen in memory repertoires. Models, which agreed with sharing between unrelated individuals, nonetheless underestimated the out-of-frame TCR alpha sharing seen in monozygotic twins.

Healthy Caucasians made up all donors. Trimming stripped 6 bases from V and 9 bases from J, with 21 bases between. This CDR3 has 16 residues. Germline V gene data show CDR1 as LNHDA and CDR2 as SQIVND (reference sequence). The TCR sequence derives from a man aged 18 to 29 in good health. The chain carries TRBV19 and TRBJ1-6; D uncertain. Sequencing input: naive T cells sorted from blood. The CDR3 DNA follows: TGTGCCAGTAGCCCTACTCAAGGACCTGGTGGTTCACCCCTCCACTTT. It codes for CASSPTQGPGGSPLHF.